This entry concerns a single T cell receptor (beta chain). Sequencing targeted TCR beta in blood CD8+ and CD4+ T cells. FACS was used to enrich TEMRA cells, whereas the CD8+ and CD4+ T cells were obtained by negative isolation. Germline V gives CDR1 MNHEY, CDR2 SMNVEV (reference sequence). There are 13 residues in the CDR3. Trimming shortened V by 8 bases and J by 7 bases, and 14 bases separated the two germline ends. The data belong to a study of CD8 T cells in Susac syndrome. Reverse transcription of about 0.45 to 1 ug RNA was carried out with random hexamers. TCR beta CDR3 was amplified by immunoSEQ covering 54 Vbeta and 13 Jbeta. MiXCR, run by TCRdb on the immunoSEQ multiplex PCR reads, gives a single entry per CDR3 protein. This sample has fewer than 250,000 distinct CDR3 sequences, with roughly 92% found just once.

The chain uses TRBV27 and TRBJ1-4, with a weak D call TRBD1 (6 bases). This sequence was found in a human donor with multiple sclerosis. The material sequenced was CD8+ T cells from PBMCs. The CDR3 DNA reads as TGTGCCAGCGGGAGGCAGGGGTCTGAAAAACTGTTTTTT. This codes for CASGRQGSEKLFF. The full variable domain, rest sourced from reference TRBV27 and TRBJ1-4, is EAQVTQNPRYLITVTGKKLTVTCSQNMNHEYMSWYRQDPGLGLRQIYYSMNVEVTDKGDVPEGYKVSRKEKRNFPLILESPSPNQTSLYFCASGRQGSEKLFFGSGTQLSVL.